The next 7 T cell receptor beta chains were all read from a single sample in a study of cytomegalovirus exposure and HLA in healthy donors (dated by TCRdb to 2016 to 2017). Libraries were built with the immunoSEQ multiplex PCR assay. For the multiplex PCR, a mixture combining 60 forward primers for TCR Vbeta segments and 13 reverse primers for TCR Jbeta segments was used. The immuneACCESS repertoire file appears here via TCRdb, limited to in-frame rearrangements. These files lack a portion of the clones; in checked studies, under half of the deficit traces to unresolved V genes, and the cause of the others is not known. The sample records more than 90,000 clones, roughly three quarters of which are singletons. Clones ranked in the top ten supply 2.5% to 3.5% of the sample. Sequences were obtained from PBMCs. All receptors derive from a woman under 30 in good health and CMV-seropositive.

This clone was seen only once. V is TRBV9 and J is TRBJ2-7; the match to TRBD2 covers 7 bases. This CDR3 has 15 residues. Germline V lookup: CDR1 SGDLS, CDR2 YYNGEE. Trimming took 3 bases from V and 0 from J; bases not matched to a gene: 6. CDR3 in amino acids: CASSAFGGSSYEQYF. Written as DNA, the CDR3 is TGTGCCAGCAGCGCCTTCGGCGGGAGCTCCTACGAGCAGTACTTC.

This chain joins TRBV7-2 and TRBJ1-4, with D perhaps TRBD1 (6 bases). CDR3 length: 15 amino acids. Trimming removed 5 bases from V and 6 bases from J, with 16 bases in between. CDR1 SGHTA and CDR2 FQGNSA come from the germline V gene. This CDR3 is CASSGGGQSDEKLFF. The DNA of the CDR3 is TGTGCCAGCAGCGGGGGGGGCCAGTCCGATGAAAAACTGTTTTTT.

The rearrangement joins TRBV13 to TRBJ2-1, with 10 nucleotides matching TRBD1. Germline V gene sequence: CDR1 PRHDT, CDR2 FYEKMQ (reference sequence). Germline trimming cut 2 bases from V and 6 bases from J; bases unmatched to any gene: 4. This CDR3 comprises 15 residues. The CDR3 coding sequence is TGTGCCAGCAGCTTACTTTGGACAGGGGGCAATGAGCAGTTCTTC. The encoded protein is CASSLLWTGGNEQFF.

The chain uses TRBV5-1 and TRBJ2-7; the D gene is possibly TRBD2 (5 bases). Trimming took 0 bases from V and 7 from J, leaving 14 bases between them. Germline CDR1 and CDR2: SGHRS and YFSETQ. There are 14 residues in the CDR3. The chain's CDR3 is CASSLASTSPEQYF. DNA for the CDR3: TGCGCCAGCAGCTTGGCCTCAACTAGTCCTGAGCAGTACTTC.

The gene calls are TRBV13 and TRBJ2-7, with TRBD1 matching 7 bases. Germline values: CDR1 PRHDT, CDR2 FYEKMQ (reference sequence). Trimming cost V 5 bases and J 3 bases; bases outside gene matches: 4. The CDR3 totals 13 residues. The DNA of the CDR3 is TGTGCCAGCAGCCCGGGACAGATCTACGAGCAGTACTTC. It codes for CASSPGQIYEQYF.

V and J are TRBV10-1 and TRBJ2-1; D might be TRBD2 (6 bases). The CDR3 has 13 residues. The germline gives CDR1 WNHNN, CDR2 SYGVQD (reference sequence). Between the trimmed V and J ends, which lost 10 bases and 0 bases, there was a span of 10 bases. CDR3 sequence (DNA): TGCGCCACAGGGACTTCCTCCTACAATGAGCAGTTCTTC. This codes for CATGTSSYNEQFF.

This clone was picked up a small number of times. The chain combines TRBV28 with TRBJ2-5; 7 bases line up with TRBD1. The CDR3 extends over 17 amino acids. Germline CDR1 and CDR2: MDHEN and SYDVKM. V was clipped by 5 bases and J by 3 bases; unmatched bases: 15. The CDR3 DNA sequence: TGTGCCAGCAGTACTCCGGGACAGCCTATGGGGGAAGAGACCCAGTACTTC. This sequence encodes CASSTPGQPMGEETQYF.